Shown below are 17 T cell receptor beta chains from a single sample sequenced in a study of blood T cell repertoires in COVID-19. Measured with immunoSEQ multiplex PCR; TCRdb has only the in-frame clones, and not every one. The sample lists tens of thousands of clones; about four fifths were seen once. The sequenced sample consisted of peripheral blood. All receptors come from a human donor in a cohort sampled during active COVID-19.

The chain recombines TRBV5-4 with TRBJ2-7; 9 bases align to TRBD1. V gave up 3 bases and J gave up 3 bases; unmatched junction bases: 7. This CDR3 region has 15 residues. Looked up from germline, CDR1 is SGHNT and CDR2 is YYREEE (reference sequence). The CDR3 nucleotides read TGTGCCAGCAGCTCGTACGGGACAGGGCGCTACGAGCAGTACTTC. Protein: CASSSYGTGRYEQYF.

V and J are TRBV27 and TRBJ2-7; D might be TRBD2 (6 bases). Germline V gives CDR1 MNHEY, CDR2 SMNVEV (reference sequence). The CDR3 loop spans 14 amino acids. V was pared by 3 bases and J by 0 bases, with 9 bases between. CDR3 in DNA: TGTGCCAGCAGTTTGGGGACTGGCTCCTACGAGCAGTACTTC. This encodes CASSLGTGSYEQYF.

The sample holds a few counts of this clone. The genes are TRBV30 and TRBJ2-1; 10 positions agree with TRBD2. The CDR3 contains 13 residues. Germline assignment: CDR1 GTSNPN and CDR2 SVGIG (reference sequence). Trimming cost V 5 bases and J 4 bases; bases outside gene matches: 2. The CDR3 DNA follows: TGTGCCTGGGGAGCGGGGGGGTACAATGAGCAGTTCTTC. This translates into CAWGAGGYNEQFF.

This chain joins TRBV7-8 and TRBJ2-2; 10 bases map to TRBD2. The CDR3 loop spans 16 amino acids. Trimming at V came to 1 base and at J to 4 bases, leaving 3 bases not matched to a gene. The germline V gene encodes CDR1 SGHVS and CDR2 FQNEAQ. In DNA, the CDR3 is TGTGCCAGCAGCTTAGGGGGGACTAGCGTCACCGGGGAGCTGTTTTTT. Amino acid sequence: CASSLGGTSVTGELFF.

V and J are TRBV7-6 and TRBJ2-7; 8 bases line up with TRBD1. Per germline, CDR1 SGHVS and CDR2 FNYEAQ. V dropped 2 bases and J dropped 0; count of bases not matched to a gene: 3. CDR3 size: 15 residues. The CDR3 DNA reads TGTGCCAGCAGCTTAAGTACAGGGGGCTCCTACGAGCAGTACTTC. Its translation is CASSLSTGGSYEQYF.

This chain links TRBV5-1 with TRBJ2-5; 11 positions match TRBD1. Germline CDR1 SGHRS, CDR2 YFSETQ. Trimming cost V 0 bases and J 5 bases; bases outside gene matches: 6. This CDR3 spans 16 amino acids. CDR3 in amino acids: CASSLGDRGARETQYF. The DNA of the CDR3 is TGCGCCAGCAGCTTGGGGGACAGGGGGGCTCGGGAGACCCAGTACTTC. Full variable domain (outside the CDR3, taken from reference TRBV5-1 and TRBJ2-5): KAGVTQTPRYLIKTRGQQVTLSCSPISGHRSVSWYQQTPGQGLQFLFEYFSETQRNKGNFPGRFSGRQFSNSRSEMNVSTLELGDSALYLCASSLGDRGARETQYFGPGTRLLVL.

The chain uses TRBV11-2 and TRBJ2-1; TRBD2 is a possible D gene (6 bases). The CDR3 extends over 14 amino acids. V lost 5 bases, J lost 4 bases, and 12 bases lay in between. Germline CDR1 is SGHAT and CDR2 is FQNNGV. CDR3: CASSPLAAYNEQFF. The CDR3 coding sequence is TGTGCCAGCAGCCCCTTAGCGGCGTACAATGAGCAGTTCTTC. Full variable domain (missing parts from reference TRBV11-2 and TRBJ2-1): EAGVAQSPRYKIIEKRQSVAFWCNPISGHATLYWYQQILGQGPKLLIQFQNNGVVDDSQLPKDRFSAERLKGVDSTLKIQPAKLEDSAVYLCASSPLAAYNEQFFGPGTRLTVL.

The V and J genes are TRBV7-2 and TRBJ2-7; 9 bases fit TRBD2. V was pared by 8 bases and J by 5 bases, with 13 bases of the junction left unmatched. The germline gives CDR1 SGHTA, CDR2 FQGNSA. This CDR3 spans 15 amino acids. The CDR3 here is CASAPEASGTHEQYF. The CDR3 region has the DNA TGTGCCAGCGCCCCGGAGGCTAGCGGGACCCACGAGCAGTACTTC.

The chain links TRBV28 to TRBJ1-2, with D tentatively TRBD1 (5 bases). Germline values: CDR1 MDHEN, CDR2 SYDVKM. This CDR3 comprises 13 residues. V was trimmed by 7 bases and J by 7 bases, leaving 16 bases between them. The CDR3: CASTNQGYGGYTF. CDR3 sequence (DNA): TGTGCCAGCACCAACCAGGGTTACGGTGGCTACACCTTC.

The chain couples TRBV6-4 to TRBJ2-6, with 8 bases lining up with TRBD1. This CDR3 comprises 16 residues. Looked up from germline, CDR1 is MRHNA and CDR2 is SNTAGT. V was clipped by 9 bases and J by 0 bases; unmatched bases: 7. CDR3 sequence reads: CASSGQGLSGANVLTF. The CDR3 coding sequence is TGTGCCAGTTCAGGACAGGGTCTCTCTGGGGCCAACGTCCTGACTTTC.

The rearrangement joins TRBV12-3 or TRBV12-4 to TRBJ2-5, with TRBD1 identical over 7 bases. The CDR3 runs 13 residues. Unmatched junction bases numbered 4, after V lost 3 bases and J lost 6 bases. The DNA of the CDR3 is TGTGCCAGCAGTTTGGGGACAGCAAAGACCCAGTACTTC. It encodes CASSLGTAKTQYF.

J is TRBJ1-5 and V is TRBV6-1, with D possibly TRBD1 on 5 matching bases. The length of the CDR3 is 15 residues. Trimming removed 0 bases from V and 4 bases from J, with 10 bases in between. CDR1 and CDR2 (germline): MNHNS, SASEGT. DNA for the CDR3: TGTGCCAGCAGTGAAGCGCTACGGGGGAATCAGCCCCAGCATTTT. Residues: CASSEALRGNQPQHF.

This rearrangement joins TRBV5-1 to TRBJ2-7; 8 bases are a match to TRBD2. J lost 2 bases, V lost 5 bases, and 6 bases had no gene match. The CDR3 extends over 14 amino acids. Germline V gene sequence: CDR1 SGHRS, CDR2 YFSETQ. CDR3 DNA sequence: TGCGCCAGCAGAAGTTTAGCGGGAACCTACGAGCAGTACTTC. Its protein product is CASRSLAGTYEQYF.

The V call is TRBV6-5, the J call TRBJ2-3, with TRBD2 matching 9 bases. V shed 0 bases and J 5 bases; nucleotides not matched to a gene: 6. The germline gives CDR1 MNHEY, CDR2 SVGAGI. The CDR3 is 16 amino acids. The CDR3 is CASSYSNPSGKDTQYF. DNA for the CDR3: TGTGCCAGCAGTTACTCGAACCCTAGCGGGAAAGATACGCAGTATTTT.

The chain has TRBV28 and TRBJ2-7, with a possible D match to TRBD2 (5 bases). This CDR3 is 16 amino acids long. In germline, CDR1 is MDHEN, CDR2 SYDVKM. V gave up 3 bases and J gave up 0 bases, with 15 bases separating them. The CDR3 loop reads CASSLGRSGDSYEQYF. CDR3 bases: TGTGCCAGCAGTTTGGGTAGGAGCGGCGACTCCTACGAGCAGTACTTC.

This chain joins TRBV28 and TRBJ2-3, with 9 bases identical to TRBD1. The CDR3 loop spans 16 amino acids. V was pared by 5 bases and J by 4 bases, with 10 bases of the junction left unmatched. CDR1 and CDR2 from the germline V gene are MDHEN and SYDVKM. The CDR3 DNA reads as TGTGCCAGCAGTGAGAAAAACAGGGGGCGCGCAGATACGCAGTATTTT. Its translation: CASSEKNRGRADTQYF. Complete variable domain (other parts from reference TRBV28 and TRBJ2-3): DVKVTQSSRYLVKRTGEKVFLECVQDMDHENMFWYRQDPGLGLRLIYFSYDVKMKEKGDIPEGYSVSREKKERFSLILESASTNQTSMYLCASSEKNRGRADTQYFGPGTRLTVL.

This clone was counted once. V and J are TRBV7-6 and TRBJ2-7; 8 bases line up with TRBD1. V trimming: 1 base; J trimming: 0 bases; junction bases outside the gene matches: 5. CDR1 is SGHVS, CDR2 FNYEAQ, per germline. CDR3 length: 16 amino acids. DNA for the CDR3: TGTGCCAGCAGCTTAGGATCGACAGGGGACTCCTACGAGCAGTACTTC. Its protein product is CASSLGSTGDSYEQYF.